This TCR beta chain was retrieved from a study of cytomegalovirus exposure and HLA in healthy donors. V was trimmed by 7 bases and J by 3 bases, leaving 15 bases between them. Germline V lookup: CDR1 SEHNR, CDR2 FQNEAQ (reference sequence). The CDR3 contains 14 residues. Study results and caveats: About 87% or about 30% of the time was how often most TCR beta V segments were productive, according to an earlier analysis.

With regard to this clone: What it recognizes is unknown.

In the PCR, 60 Vbeta and 13 Jbeta primers were used. Measured with immunoSEQ multiplex PCR; TCRdb has only the in-frame clones, and not every one. The sample records about 160,000 clones, 70% to 90% being singletons. The sample taken for sequencing was PBMCs. V is TRBV7-9 and J is TRBJ1-1; D perhaps matches TRBD1 (6 bases). The TCR was taken from a woman in her twenties or thirties in good health and CMV-seropositive. The DNA of the CDR3 is TGTGCCAGCAACCTACAGGGAGGGTACACTGAAGCTTTCTTT. Translation: CASNLQGGYTEAFF.